This TCR beta chain was observed in a study of blood T cell repertoires in COVID-19. Overall study: Specimens from acute and convalescent COVID-19 originated in the United States, Italy and Spain. In each case, the material was cDNA or gDNA derived from T cells, B-cell-depleted T cells, or PBMCs.

Under the authors' procedure: Reference gene primers were amplified, and this amplification served to estimate nucleated cell counts. Only in-frame clones appear in the TCRdb table, and some are missing; sequencing was by immunoSEQ multiplex PCR. V, J and clone size are those of that table, while D and trimming were read from the DNA. The top ten clones hold 2.2% of a sample with hundreds of thousands of clones, around 85% of them seen once. V lost 5 bases and J 6 bases, leaving 26 bases between the germline ends. This CDR3 contains 17 residues. Per the germline V gene, CDR1 is SGHDT and CDR2 is YYEEEE.

Source material: peripheral blood. The J gene is TRBJ1-1, the V gene TRBV5-6; TRBD1 might be the D (5 bases). This receptor was taken from a woman aged 50 to 60 with acute or convalescent COVID-19. The CDR3 nucleotides read TGTGCCAGCAGACCCGGCACAGGCCATGGAGGGACCTCTGAAGCTTTCTTT. Amino acid sequence: CASRPGTGHGGTSEAFF.